This TCR beta chain derives from a study of blood T cells in healthy people across ages. Study information: Roughly one uniquely barcoded beta molecule per two T cells was captured. Overall study findings and caveats: Age showed a roughly linear inverse relationship with TCR beta diversity per million T cells.

Primed by a sample-barcoded 5' primer and a J-beta primer mix, a second PCR proceeded for 7 to 11 cycles. Each sample provided no less than 2.5 million CDR3-containing paired-end reads. TCRdb ran MiXCR on the 5' RACE reads and lists one entry per CDR3 protein. The sample lists about 1.5 million distinct CDR3 sequences; approximately 42% were seen once. On this clonotype itself: The antigen is not known.

Between the trimmed V and J ends, which lost 3 bases and 0 bases, there was a span of 27 bases. The CDR3 is 21 residues long. Germline V gene lookup returns CDR1 MNHNS and CDR2 SASEGT. Sequencing input: blood. This clonotype was sampled from a woman in her late teens or twenties in good health. The chain employs TRBV6-1 and TRBJ1-5; perhaps TRBD1 as D (5 bases). CDR3: CASSDPITDKGPSYSNQPQHF. The CDR3 DNA follows: TGTGCCAGCAGTGATCCGATTACCGACAAGGGGCCCTCCTATAGCAATCAGCCCCAGCATTTT.